This TCR beta chain comes out of a study of graft-versus-host responses after intestinal transplantation. Overall study: Each recipient received a multivisceral, liver-intestinal, or isolated intestinal graft. Every recipient had anti-thymocyte globulin induction and 2 to 4 years of tacrolimus plus steroids.

Germline V gene lookup returns CDR1 SGHAT and CDR2 FQNNGV. This CDR3 is built from 16 residues. Germline trimming cut 1 base from V and 5 bases from J; bases unmatched to any gene: 8. The data were produced by immunoSEQ multiplex PCR, yet TCRdb's version contains in-frame clones alone and is incomplete. The sample holds over 75,000 clones, around 89% seen once. About this clone itself: As yet, its antigen is unknown.

This clonotype originated in a human donor who was the organ donor for an intestinal transplant. This chain links TRBV11-2 with TRBJ2-1; 7 bases line up with TRBD2. The material was unstimulated CD4+ T cells sorted from spleen or lymph node cells, obtained before transplant. The CDR3 reads CASSLGRRELDNEQFF. The CDR3 DNA sequence: TGTGCCAGCAGCTTAGGGAGGCGGGAGCTAGACAATGAGCAGTTCTTC.